This T cell receptor beta chain was identified in a study of cytomegalovirus exposure and HLA in healthy donors. General study points: Through in vitro validation, a few CMV-associated chains were shown to be specific for CMV antigens. The study listed roughly 160 cytomegalovirus-associated TCR beta chains. Some public TCRs appeared in many individuals, while most sequences were rare.

Donors came from a validation cohort of over a hundred subjects, distinct from the first 666-subject cohort. Regarding this clone: The antigen is undetermined.

The data were produced by immunoSEQ multiplex PCR, yet TCRdb's version contains in-frame clones alone and is incomplete. The sample lists about 83,000 clones, 96% occurring once. The CDR3 loop spans 14 amino acids. V lost 7 bases, J lost 4 bases, and 7 bases stayed unmatched. In germline, CDR1 is WSHSY, CDR2 SAAADI. The sequenced material came from PBMCs. The rearrangement uses TRBV10-2 and TRBJ1-1, with 9 bases aligning to TRBD1. The receptor comes from a woman between 18 and 29 years old in good health and CMV-seronegative. The CDR3 sequence is CASIGGQGPTEAFF. The CDR3 nucleotides are TGCGCCAGCATCGGTGGACAGGGGCCCACTGAAGCTTTCTTT.